This T cell receptor (beta chain) originates from a study of monozygotic twins with inflammatory bowel disease. TCRdb reprocessed the 5' RACE reads, keeping one entry per CDR3 protein, no DNA. The sample features 190,000 or so distinct CDR3 sequences, with approximately 1.5% in its top ten. The CDR3 has 11 residues. The germline V gene has CDR1 SGHTA and CDR2 FQGNSA. The sequencing input was blood. The TCR sequence derives from a human donor with ulcerative colitis or Crohn's disease, or a healthy co-twin of an affected twin (not recorded which). The chain carries TRBV7-2 and TRBJ2-1. CDR3: CASTDYNEQFF.